Below, 3 T cell receptor beta chains from the same sample are listed, as sequenced in a study of cytotoxic CD8 clonotypes in ibrutinib-treated CLL. Clones were read by immunoSEQ multiplex PCR, and TCRdb kept only the in-frame ones, dropping some. The sample holds over 15,000 clones, more than 65% seen once. The sample in question was PBMCs, obtained before ibrutinib treatment. The source of these receptors is a human donor with chronic lymphocytic leukemia.

The CDR3, as DNA: TGTGCCAGCAAACTTAGCGGGGTTTCCTACAATGAGCAGTTCTTC. This gives the protein CASKLSGVSYNEQFF. V gene TRBV27 combines with J gene TRBJ2-1; TRBD2 matches at 8 bases. CDR1 and CDR2 from the germline V gene are MNHEY and SMNVEV (reference sequence). The CDR3 covers 15 residues. V lost 7 bases and J lost 1; bases outside the gene matches: 6.

This chain joins TRBV25-1 and TRBJ2-5, with 15 bases fitting TRBD2. The J segment lost 0 bases and the V segment lost 7 bases, leaving 6 bases of the junction unmatched. Germline lookup yields CDR1 MGHDK and CDR2 SYGVNS. This CDR3 contains 17 residues. CDR3 in amino acids: CASITGTSGGNQETQYF. The CDR3 DNA sequence: TGTGCCAGCATCACCGGGACTAGCGGGGGGAACCAAGAGACCCAGTACTTC.

The genes are TRBV28 and TRBJ2-5, with TRBD1 matching over 7 bases. CDR3 length: 15 residues. Germline lookup yields CDR1 MDHEN and CDR2 SYDVKM. V was pared by 9 bases and J by 5 bases, with 15 bases of the junction left unmatched. The CDR3 DNA reads as TGTGCCAGTGTTACCGGGACAGTGGGTATCGAGACCCAGTACTTC. Translated: CASVTGTVGIETQYF.